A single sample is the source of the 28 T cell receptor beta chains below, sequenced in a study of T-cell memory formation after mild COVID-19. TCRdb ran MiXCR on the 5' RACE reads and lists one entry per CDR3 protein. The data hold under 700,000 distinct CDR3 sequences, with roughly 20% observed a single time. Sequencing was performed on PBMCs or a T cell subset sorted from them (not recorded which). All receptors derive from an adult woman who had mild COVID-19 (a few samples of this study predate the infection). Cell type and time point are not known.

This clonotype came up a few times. As DNA, the CDR3 is TGCAGTGCTGACGGACTAGTAGTCAATGAGCAGTTCTTC. It is translated as CSADGLVVNEQFF. The V gene is TRBV20-1, the J gene TRBJ2-1; 7 bases fit TRBD2. V gave up 5 bases and J gave up 6 bases; unmatched junction bases: 7. The germline V gene encodes CDR1 DFQATT and CDR2 SNEGSKA (reference sequence). The CDR3 is made up of 13 amino acids.

CDR3 coding DNA: TGTGCCAGCAGCCTCGGTGGAGCTTTCTTT. This gives the protein CASSLGGAFF. J is TRBJ1-1 and V is TRBV2; unclear D gene. CDR3 length: 10 amino acids. Germline V gives CDR1 SNHLY, CDR2 FYNNEI. Trimming took 6 bases from V and 10 from J, leaving 9 bases between them. Variable domain in full (rest from reference TRBV2 and TRBJ1-1): EPEVTQTPSHQVTQMGQEVILRCVPISNHLYFYWYRQILGQKVEFLVSFYNNEISEKSEIFDDQFSVERPDGSNFTLKIRSTKLEDSAMYFCASSLGGAFFGQGTRLTVV.

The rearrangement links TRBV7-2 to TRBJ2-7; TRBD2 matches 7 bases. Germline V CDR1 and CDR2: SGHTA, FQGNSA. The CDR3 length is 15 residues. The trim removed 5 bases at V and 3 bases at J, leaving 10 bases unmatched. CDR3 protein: CASSLRSGFLYEQYF. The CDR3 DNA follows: TGTGCCAGCAGCCTACGTAGCGGGTTCCTCTACGAGCAGTACTTC. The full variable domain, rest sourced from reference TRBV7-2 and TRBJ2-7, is GAGVSQSPSNKVTEKGKDVELRCDPISGHTALYWYRQSLGQGLEFLIYFQGNSAPDKSGLPSDRFSAERTGGSVSTLTIQRTQQEDSAVYLCASSLRSGFLYEQYFGPGTRLTVT.

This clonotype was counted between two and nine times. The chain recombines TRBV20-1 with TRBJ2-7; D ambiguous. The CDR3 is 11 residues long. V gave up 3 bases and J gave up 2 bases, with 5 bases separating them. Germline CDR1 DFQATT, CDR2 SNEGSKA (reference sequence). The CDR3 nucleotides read TGCAGTGCTAGTTACCCCTACGAGCAGTACTTC. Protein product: CSASYPYEQYF.

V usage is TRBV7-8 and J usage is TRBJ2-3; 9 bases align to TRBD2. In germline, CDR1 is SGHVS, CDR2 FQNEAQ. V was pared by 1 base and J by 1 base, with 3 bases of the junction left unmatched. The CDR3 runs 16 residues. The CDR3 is CASSLEASGGTDTQYF. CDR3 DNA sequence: TGTGCCAGCAGCTTAGAGGCTAGCGGGGGCACAGATACGCAGTATTTT.

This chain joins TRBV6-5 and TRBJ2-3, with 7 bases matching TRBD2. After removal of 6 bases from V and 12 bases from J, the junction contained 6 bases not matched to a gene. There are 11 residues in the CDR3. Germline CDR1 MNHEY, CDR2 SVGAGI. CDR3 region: CASRGGTDQYF. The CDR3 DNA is TGTGCCAGCAGGGGAGGGACTGATCAGTATTTT.

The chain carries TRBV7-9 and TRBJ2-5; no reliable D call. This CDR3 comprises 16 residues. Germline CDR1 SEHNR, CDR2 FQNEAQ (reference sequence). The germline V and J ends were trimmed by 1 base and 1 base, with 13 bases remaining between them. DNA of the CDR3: TGTGCCAGCAGCTTAGGCAGTCTGGGATTCCAAGAGACCCAGTACTTC. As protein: CASSLGSLGFQETQYF.

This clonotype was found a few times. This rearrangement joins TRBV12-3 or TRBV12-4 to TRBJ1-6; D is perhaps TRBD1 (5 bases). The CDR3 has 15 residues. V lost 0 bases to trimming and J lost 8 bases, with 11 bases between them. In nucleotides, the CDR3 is TGTGCCAGCAGTTTAGCGCTGGGGGGGGATTCACCCCTCCACTTT. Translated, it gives CASSLALGGDSPLHF.

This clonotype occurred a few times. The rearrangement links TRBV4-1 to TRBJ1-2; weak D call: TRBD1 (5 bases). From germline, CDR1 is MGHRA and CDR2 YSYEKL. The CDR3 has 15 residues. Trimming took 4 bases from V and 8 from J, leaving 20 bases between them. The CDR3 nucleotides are TGCGCCAGCAGCCTACGGGGGGACTTCCAGTCAGGCTACACCTTC. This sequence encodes CASSLRGDFQSGYTF.

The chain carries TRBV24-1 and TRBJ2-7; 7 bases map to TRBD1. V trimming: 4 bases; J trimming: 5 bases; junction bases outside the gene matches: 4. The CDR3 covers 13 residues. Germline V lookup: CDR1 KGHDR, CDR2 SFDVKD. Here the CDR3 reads CATSEPGTDEQYF. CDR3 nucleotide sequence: TGTGCCACCAGTGAGCCCGGGACAGACGAGCAGTACTTC.

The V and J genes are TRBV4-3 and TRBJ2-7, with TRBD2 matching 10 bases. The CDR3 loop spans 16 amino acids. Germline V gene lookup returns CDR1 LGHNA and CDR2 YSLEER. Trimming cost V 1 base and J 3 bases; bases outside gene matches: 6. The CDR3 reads CASSQGRASGSYEQYF. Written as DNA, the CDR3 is TGCGCCAGCAGCCAAGGGCGGGCTAGCGGGAGCTACGAGCAGTACTTC.

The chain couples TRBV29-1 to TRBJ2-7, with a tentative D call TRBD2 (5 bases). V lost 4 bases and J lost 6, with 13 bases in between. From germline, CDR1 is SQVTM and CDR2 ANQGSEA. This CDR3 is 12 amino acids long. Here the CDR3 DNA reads TGCAGCGTTGCGAGGGAATCCGCCGAGCAGTACTTC. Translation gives CSVARESAEQYF.

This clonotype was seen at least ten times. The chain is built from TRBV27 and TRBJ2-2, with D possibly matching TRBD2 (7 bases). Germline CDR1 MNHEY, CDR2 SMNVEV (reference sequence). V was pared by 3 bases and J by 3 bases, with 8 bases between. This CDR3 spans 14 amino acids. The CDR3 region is CASSLGGHTGELFF. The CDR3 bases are TGTGCCAGCAGTTTGGGGGGGCACACCGGGGAGCTGTTTTTT.

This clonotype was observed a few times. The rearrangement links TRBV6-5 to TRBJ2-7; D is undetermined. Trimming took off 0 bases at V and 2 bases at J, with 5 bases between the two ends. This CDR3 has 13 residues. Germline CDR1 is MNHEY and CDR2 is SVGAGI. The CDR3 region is CASSYSAPYEQYF. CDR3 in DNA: TGTGCCAGCAGTTACTCAGCCCCCTACGAGCAGTACTTC.

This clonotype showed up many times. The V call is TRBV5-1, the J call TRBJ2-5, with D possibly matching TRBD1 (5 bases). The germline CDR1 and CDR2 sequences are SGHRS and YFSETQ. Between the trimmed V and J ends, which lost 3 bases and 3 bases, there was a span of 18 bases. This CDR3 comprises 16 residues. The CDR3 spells CASSSRQIGAEETQYF. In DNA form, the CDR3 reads TGCGCCAGCAGCTCGAGACAGATAGGGGCCGAAGAGACCCAGTACTTC.

DNA of the CDR3: TGCAGTGCTCGGGCCCCCGCGGGTGGAACTGAAGCTTTCTTT. This gives the protein CSARAPAGGTEAFF. The genes are TRBV20-1 and TRBJ1-1, with D hard to call. Germline values: CDR1 DFQATT, CDR2 SNEGSKA (reference sequence). V was trimmed by 5 bases and J by 5 bases, leaving 18 bases between them. This CDR3 region has 14 residues.

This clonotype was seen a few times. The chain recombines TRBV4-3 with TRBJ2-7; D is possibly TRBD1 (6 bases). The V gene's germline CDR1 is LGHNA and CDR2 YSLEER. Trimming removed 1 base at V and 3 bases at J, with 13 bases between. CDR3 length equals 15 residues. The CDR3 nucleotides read TGCGCCAGCAGCCAAGGGAGACAGGAGAACTACGAGCAGTACTTC. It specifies CASSQGRQENYEQYF.

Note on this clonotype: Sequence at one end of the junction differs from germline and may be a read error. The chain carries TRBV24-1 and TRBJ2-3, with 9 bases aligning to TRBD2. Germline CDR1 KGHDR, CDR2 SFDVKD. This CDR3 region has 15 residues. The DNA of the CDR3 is TGTGCCACCAGTGATGCGGGGGGGCGAGCAGATACGAAGTATTTT. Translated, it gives CATSDAGGRADTKYF.

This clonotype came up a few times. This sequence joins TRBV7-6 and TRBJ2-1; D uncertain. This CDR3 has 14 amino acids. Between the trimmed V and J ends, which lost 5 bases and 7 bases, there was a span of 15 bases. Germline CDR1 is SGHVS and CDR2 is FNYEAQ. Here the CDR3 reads CASSPSGYWNEQFF. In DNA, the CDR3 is TGTGCCAGCAGCCCTAGTGGATATTGGAATGAGCAGTTCTTC.

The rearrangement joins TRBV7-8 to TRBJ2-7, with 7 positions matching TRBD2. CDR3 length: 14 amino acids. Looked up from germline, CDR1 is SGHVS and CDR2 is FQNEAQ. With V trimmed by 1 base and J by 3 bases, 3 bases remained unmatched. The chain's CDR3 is CASSLVRGGYEQYF. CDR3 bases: TGTGCCAGCAGCTTAGTTCGCGGGGGCTACGAGCAGTACTTC.

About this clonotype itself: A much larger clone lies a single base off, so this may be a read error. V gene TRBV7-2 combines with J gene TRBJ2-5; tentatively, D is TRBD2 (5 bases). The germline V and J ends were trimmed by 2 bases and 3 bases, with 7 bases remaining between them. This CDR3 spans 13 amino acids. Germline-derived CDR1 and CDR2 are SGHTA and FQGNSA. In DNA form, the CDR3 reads TGTGCCAGCAGCTTACCAGCGGAAGAGACCCAGTACTTC. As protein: CASSLPAEETQYF.

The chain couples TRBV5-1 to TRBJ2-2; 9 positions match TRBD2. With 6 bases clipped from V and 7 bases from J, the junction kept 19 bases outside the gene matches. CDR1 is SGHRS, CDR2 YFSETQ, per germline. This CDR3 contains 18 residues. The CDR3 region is CASKVDFDSGSRGGELFF. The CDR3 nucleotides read TGCGCCAGCAAGGTGGATTTTGATAGCGGGAGTCGGGGCGGGGAGCTGTTTTTT.

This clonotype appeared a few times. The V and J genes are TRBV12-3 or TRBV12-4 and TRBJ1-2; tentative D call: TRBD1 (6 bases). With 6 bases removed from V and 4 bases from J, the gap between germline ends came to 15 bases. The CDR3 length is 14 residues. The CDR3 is CASREGGGGYGYTF. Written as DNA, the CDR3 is TGTGCCAGCAGAGAGGGGGGCGGAGGCTATGGCTACACCTTC.

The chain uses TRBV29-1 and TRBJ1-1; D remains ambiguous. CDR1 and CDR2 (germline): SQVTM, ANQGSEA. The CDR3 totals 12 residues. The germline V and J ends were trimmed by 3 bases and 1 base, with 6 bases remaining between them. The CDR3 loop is CSVDPANTEAFF. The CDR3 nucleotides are TGCAGCGTTGACCCGGCGAACACTGAAGCTTTCTTT. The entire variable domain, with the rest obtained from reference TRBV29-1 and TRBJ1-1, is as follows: SAVISQKPSRDICQRGTSLTIQCQVDSQVTMMFWYRQQPGQSLTLIATANQGSEATYESGFVIDKFPISRPNLTFSTLTVSNMSPEDSSIYLCSVDPANTEAFFGQGTRLTVV.

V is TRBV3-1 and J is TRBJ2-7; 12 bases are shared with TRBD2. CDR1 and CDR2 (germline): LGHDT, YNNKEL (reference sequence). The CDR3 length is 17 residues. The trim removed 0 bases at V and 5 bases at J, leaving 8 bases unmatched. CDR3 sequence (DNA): TGTGCCAGCAGCCAAGATTGGCTAGCGGGAGGGCCCAACGAGCAGTACTTC. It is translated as CASSQDWLAGGPNEQYF.

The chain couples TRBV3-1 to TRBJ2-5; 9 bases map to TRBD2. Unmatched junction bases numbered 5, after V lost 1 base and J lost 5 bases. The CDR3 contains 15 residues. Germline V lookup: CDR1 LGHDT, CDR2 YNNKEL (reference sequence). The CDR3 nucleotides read TGTGCCAGCAGCCAAGGTTTTAGCGGGGGTGAGACCCAGTACTTC. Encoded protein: CASSQGFSGGETQYF.

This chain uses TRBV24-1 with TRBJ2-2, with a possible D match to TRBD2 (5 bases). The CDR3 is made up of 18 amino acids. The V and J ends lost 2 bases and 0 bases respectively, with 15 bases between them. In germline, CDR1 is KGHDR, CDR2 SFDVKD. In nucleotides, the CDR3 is TGTGCCACCAGTGATTCGAGGGTGAACAGCGCGAACACCGGGGAGCTGTTTTTT. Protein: CATSDSRVNSANTGELFF.

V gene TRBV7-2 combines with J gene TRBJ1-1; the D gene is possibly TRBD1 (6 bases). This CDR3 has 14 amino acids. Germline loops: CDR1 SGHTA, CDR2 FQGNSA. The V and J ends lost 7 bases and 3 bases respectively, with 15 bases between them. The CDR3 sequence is CASTSQGLHTEAFF. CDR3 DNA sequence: TGTGCCAGCACCTCACAGGGTTTGCACACTGAAGCTTTCTTT.